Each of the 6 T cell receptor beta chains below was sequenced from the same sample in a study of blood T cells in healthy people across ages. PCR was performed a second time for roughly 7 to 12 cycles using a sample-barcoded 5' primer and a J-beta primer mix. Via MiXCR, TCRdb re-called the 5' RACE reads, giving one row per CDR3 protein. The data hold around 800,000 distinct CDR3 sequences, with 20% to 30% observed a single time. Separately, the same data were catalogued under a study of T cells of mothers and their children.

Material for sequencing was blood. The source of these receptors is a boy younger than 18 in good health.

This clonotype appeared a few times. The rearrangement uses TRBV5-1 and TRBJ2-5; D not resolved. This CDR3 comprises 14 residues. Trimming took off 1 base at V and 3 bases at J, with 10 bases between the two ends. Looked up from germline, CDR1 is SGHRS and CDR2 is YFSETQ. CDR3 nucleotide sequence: TGCGCCAGCAGCTTGAGGACGGATGAAGAGACCCAGTACTTC. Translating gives CASSLRTDEETQYF.

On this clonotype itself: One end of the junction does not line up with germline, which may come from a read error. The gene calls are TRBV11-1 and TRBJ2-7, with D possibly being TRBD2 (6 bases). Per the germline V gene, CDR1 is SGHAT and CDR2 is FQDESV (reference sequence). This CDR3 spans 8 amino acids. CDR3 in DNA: TGTGCCACGGATTTGGGAGGCTTC. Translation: CATDLGGF.

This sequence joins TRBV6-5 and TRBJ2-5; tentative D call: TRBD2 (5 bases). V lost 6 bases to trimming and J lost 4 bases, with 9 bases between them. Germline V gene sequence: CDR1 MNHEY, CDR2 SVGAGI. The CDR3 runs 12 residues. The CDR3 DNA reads TGTGCCAGCAGGACGGGGTTAGAGACCCAGTACTTC. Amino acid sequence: CASRTGLETQYF.

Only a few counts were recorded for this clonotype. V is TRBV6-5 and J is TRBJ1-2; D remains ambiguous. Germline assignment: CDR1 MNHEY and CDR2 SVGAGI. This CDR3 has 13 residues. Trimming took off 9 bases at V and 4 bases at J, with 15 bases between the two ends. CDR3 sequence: CASIIDKGYGYTF. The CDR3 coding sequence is TGTGCCAGTATTATCGATAAGGGCTATGGCTACACCTTC.

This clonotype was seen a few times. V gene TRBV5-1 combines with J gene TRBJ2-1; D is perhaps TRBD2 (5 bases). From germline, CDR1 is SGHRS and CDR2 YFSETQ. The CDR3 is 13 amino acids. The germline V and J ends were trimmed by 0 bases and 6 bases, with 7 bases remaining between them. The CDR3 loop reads CASSLALANEQFF. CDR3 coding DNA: TGCGCCAGCAGCTTGGCCCTAGCCAATGAGCAGTTCTTC. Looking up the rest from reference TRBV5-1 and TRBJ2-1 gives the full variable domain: KAGVTQTPRYLIKTRGQQVTLSCSPISGHRSVSWYQQTPGQGLQFLFEYFSETQRNKGNFPGRFSGRQFSNSRSEMNVSTLELGDSALYLCASSLALANEQFFGPGTRLTVL.

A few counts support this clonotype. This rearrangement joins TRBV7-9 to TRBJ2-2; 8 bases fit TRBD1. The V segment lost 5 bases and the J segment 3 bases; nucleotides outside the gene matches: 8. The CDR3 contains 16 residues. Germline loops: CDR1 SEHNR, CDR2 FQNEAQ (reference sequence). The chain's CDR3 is CASSTTSTGDTGELFF. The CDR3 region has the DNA TGTGCCAGCAGCACGACTTCGACAGGGGACACCGGGGAGCTGTTTTTT.